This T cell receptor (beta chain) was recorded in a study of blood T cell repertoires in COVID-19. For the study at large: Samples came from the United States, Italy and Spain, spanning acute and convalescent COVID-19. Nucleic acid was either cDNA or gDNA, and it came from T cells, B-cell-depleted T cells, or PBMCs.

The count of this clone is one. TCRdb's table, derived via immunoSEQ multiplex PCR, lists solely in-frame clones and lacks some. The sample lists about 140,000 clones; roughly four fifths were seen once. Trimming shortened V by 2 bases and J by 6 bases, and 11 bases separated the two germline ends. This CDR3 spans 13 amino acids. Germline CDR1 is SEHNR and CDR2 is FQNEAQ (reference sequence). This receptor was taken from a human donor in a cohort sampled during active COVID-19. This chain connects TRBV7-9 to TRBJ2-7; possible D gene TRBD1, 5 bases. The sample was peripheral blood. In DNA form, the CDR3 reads TGTGCCAGCAGCTTAAGTCGGCAGGGCGAGCAGTACTTC. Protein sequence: CASSLSRQGEQYF.